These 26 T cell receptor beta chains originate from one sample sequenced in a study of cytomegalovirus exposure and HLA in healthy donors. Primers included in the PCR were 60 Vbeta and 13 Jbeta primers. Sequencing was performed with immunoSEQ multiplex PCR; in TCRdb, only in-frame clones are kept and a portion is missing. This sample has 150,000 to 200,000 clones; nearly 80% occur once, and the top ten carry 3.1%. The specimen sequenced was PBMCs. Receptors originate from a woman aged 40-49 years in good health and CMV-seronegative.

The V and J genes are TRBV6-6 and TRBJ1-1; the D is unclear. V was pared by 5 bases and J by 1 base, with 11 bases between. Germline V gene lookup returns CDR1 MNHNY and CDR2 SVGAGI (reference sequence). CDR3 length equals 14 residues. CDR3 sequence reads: CASSKWERNTEAFF. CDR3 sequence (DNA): TGTGCCAGCAGTAAATGGGAGAGGAACACTGAAGCTTTCTTT.

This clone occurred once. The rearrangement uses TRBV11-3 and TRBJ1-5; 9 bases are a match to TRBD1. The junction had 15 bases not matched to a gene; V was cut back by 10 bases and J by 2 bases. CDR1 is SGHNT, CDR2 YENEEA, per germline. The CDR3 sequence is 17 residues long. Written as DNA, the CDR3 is TGTGCCATACCCGGGACAGGGATCTCTTACGGCAATCAGCCCCAGCATTTT. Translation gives CAIPGTGISYGNQPQHF. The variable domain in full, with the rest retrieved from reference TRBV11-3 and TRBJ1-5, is EAGVVQSPRYKIIEKKQPVAFWCNPISGHNTLYWYLQNLGQGPELLIRYENEEAVDDSQLPKDRFSAERLKGVDSTLKIQPAELGDSAVYLCAIPGTGISYGNQPQHFGDGTRLSIL.

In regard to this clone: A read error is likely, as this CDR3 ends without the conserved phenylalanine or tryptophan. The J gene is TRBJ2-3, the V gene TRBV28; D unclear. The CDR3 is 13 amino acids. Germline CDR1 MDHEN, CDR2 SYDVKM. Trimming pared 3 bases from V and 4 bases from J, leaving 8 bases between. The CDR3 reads CASSFRLADTQYC. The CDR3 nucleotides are TGTGCCAGCAGTTTCAGGCTAGCAGATACGCAGTATTGT.

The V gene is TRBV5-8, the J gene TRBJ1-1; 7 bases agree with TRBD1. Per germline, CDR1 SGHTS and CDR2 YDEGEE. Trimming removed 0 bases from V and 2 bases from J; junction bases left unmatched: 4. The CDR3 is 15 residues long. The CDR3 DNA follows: TGTGCCAGCAGCTTGGGGGACAGAAAAAACACTGAAGCTTTCTTT. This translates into CASSLGDRKNTEAFF.

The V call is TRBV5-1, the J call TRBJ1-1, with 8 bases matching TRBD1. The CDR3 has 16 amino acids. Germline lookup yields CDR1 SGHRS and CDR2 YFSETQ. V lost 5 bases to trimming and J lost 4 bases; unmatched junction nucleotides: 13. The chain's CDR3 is CASREQGASLGTEAFF. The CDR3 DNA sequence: TGCGCCAGCAGAGAGCAGGGGGCGAGCTTGGGCACTGAAGCTTTCTTT.

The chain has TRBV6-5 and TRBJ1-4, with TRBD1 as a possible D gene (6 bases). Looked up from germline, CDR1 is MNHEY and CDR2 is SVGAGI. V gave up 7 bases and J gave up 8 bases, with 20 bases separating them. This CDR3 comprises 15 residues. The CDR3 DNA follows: TGTGCCAGCAAACAAAATTACAGGGTTGACGAAAAACTGTTTTTT. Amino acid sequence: CASKQNYRVDEKLFF.

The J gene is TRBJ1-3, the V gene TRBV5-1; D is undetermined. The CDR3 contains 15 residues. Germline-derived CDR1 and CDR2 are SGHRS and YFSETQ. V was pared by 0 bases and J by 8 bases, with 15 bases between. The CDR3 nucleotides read TGCGCCAGCAGCTTGGGCAGTAGCGGTATAGACACCATATATTTT. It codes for CASSLGSSGIDTIYF.

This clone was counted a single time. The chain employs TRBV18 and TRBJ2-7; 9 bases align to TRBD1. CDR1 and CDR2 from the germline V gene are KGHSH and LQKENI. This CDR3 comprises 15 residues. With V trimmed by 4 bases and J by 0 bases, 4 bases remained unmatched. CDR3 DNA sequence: TGTGCCAGCTCACTACCGGGACAGGGCTCCTACGAGCAGTACTTC. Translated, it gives CASSLPGQGSYEQYF.

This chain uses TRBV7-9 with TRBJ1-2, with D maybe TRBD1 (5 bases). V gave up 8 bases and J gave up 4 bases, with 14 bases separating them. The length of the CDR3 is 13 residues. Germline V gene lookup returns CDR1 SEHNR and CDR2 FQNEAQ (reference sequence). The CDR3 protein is CASCSGRGYGYTF. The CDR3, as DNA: TGTGCCAGCTGCTCGGGGAGGGGCTATGGCTACACCTTC.

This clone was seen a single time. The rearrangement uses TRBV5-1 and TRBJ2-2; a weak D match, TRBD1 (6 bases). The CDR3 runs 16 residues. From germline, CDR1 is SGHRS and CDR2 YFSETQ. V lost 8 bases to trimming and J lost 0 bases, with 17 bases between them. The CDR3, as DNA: TGCGCCAGTAACAAAGCGGCAGGGGCGAACACCGGGGAGCTGTTTTTT. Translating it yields CASNKAAGANTGELFF.

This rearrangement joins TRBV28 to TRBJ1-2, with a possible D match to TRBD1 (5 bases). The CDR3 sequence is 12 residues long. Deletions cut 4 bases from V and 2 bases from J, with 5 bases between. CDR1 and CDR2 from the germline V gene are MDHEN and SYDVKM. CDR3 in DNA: TGTGCCAGCAGTTACAGGAACTATGGCTACACCTTC. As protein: CASSYRNYGYTF.

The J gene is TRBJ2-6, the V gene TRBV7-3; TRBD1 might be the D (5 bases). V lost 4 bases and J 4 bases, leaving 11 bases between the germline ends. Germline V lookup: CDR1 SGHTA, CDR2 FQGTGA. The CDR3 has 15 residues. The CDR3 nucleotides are TGTGCCAGCAGCTCGACAGAGTACGGGGCCAACGTCCTGACTTTC. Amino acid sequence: CASSSTEYGANVLTF.

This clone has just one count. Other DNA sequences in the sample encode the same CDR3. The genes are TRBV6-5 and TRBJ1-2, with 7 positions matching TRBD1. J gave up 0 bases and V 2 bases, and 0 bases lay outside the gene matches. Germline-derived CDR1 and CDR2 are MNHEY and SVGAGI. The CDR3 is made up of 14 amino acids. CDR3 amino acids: CASSYGTANYGYTF. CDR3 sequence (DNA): TGTGCCAGCAGTTACGGGACAGCTAACTATGGCTACACCTTC.

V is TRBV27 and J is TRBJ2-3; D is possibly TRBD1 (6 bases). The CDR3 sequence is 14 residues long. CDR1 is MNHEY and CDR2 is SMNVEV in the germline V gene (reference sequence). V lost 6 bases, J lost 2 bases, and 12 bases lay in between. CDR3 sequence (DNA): TGTGCCAGCAGAGATTGGACAGCCACAGATACGCAGTATTTT. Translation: CASRDWTATDTQYF.

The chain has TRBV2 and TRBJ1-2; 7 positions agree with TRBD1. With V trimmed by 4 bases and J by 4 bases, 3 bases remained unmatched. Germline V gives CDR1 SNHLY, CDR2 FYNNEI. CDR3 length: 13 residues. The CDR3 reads CASSGRTGYGYTF. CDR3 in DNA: TGTGCCAGCAGTGGACGGACAGGCTATGGCTACACCTTC.

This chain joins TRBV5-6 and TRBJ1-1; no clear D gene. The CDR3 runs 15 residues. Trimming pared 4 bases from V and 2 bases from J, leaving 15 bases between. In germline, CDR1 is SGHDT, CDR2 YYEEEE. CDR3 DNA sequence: TGTGCCAGCAGCGTAGCCCCCACTGGAAACACTGAAGCTTTCTTT. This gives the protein CASSVAPTGNTEAFF.

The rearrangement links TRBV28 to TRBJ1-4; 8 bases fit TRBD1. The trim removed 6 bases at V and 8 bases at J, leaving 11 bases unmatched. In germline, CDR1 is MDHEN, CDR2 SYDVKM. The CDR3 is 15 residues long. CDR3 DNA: TGTGCCAGCAGCCGGACCGGGACAGGCGAAGAAAAACTGTTTTTT. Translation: CASSRTGTGEEKLFF.

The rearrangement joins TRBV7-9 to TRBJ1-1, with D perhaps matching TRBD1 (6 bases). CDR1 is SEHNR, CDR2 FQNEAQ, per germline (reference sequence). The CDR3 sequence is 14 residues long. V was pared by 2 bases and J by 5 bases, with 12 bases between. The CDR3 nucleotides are TGTGCCAGCAGCTTAAAGACAGGAAGGACTGAAGCTTTCTTT. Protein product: CASSLKTGRTEAFF. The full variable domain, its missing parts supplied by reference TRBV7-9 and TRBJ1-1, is DTGVSQNPRHKITKRGQNVTFRCDPISEHNRLYWYRQTLGQGPEFLTYFQNEAQLEKSRLLSDRFSAERPKGSFSTLEIQRTEQGDSAMYLCASSLKTGRTEAFFGQGTRLTVV.

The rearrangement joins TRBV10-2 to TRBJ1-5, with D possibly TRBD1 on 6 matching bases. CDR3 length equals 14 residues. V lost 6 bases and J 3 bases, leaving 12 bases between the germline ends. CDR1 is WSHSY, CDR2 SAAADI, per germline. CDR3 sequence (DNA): TGCGCCAGCAGCGGACAGACTAACAATCAGCCCCAGCATTTT. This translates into CASSGQTNNQPQHF.

In nucleotides, the CDR3 is TGCGCCAGCAGCCGGACAGAGGGCACAGATACGCAGTATTTT. Residues: CASSRTEGTDTQYF. The genes are TRBV4-1 and TRBJ2-3, with D possibly being TRBD1 (6 bases). CDR1 and CDR2 from the germline V gene are MGHRA and YSYEKL. V lost 4 bases and J lost 1, with 9 bases in between. The CDR3 contains 14 residues.

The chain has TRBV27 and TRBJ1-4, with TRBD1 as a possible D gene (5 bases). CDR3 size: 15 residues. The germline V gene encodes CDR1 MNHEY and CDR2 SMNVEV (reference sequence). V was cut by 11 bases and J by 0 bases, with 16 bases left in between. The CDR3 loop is CACGGADSTNEKLFF. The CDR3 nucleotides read TGTGCCTGTGGAGGGGCGGACTCAACTAATGAAAAACTGTTTTTT.

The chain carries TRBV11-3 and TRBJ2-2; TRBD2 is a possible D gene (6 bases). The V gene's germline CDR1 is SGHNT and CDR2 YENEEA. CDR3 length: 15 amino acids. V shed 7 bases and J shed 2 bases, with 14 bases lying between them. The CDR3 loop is CASTPGRGNTGELFF. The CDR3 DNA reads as TGTGCCAGCACCCCCGGGCGGGGAAACACCGGGGAGCTGTTTTTT.

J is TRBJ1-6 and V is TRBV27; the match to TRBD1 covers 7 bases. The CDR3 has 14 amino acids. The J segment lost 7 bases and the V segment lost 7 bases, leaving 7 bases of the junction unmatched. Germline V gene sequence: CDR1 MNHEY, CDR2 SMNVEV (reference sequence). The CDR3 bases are TGTGCCAGCACCAGACGGGACAGCAATTCACCCCTCCACTTT. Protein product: CASTRRDSNSPLHF.

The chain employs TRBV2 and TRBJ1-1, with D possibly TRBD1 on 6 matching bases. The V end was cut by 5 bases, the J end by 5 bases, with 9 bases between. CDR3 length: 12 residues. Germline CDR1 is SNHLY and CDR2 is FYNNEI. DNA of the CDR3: TGTGCCAGCAGTACAGGGAATACTGAAGCTTTCTTT. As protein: CASSTGNTEAFF. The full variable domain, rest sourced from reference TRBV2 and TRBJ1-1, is EPEVTQTPSHQVTQMGQEVILRCVPISNHLYFYWYRQILGQKVEFLVSFYNNEISEKSEIFDDQFSVERPDGSNFTLKIRSTKLEDSAMYFCASSTGNTEAFFGQGTRLTVV.

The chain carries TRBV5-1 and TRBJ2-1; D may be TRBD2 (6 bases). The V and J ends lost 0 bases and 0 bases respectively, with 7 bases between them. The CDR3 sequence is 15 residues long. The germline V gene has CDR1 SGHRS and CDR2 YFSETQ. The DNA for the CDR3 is TGCGCCAGCAGCTTGGTCGGGGGCTCCTACAATGAGCAGTTCTTC. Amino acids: CASSLVGGSYNEQFF.

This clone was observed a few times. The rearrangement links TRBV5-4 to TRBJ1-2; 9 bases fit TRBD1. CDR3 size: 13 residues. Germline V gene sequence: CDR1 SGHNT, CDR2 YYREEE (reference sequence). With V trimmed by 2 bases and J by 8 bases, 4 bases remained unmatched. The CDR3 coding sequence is TGTGCCAGCAGCTTCCGGGACAGGGAGGGCTACACCTTC. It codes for CASSFRDREGYTF.